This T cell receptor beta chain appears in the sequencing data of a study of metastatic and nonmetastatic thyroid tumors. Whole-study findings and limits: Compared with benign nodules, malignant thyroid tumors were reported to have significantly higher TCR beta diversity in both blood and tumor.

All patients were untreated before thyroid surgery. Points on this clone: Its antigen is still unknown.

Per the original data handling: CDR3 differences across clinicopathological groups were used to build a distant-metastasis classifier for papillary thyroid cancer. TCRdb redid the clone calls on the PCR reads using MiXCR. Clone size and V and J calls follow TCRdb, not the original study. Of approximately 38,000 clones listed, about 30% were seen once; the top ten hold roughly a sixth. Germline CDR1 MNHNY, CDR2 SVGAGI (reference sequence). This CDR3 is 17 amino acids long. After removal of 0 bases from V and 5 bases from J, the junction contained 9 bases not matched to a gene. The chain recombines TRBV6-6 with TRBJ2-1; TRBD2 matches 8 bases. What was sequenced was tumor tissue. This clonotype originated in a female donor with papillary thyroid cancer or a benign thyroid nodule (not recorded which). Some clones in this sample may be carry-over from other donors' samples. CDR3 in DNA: TGTGCCAGCAGTTACTCGCCTTCTAGCGGGTTCGACAATGAGCAGTTCTTC. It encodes CASSYSPSSGFDNEQFF.